The T cell receptor beta chain under discussion was sequenced for a study of blood T cell repertoires in COVID-19. In the original processing: Estimates of nucleated cell counts were drawn from the amplification of reference gene primers. Repertoires were generated with immunoSEQ multiplex PCR, while TCRdb's copy carries only in-frame clones and drops some. The V and J calls and clone size were taken over from that table, and D and trimming were inferred from the DNA. The data show tens of thousands of clones, 70% to 90% seen once. With respect to this clone: No DNA is shown, since the ends of the CDR3 on it are uncertain; the CDR3 is the one TCRdb lists.

Ends included, the CDR3 has 12 residues. CDR1 and CDR2 (germline): SQVTM, ANQGSEA. V gene TRBV29-1 combines with J gene TRBJ1-1; the table names TRBD1, a call not compared with the DNA. The material sequenced was peripheral blood. This TCR came from a human donor in a cohort sampled during active COVID-19. Here the CDR3 reads CSVGQGAKGVFF.